Detailed here is one TCR beta chain. Its matching antigen is unknown. With 2 bases removed from V and 0 bases from J, the gap between germline ends came to 7 bases. The CDR3 has 14 residues. Germline values: CDR1 ENHRY, CDR2 SYGVKD. The data belong to a study of cytomegalovirus exposure and HLA in healthy donors. Study-wide findings and caveats: Later work associated around 18,000 TCR beta sequences with HLA alleles at 0.05 false discovery rate. Only CMV serostatus was available as immune exposure information. About 87% or about 30% of the time was how often most TCR beta V segments were productive, according to an earlier analysis.

It was with 60 Vbeta and 13 Jbeta primers that the PCR ran. Generated by immunoSEQ multiplex PCR, the TCRdb table keeps only in-frame clones and is missing some. This table has 150,000 to 200,000 clones, around 85% appearing once. This chain links TRBV10-3 with TRBJ1-2; no clear D gene. The receptor was isolated from a woman aged 30 to 39 in good health and CMV-seronegative. Specimen: PBMCs. The CDR3: CAISEPEPNYGYTF. CDR3 DNA sequence: TGTGCCATCAGTGAGCCGGAGCCTAACTATGGCTACACCTTC.